Presented here are 15 T cell receptor beta chains from one specimen sequenced in a study of blood T cell repertoires in COVID-19. Produced via immunoSEQ multiplex PCR; TCRdb's table is partial and in-frame only. The repertoire holds 210,000 or so clones, with roughly 80% as singletons. Sequencing input: peripheral blood. The receptors derive from a woman of 80 years or more with active or convalescent COVID-19.

Note on this clone: Other DNA sequences in the sample encode the same CDR3. The chain combines TRBV5-1 with TRBJ1-2; TRBD1 is a possible D gene (6 bases). Trimming took 0 bases from V and 2 from J, leaving 8 bases between them. In germline, CDR1 is SGHRS, CDR2 YFSETQ. The CDR3 is 14 residues long. CDR3 in amino acids: CASSLGQGNYGYTF. The CDR3 DNA reads TGCGCCAGCAGCTTGGGTCAGGGGAACTATGGCTACACCTTC.

The chain is built from TRBV27 and TRBJ1-2, with D perhaps TRBD1 (6 bases). Trimming took 5 bases from V and 4 from J, leaving 20 bases between them. The CDR3 sequence is 16 residues long. The germline V gene encodes CDR1 MNHEY and CDR2 SMNVEV (reference sequence). This chain's CDR3 is CASSPRVAGEGYGYTF. The CDR3 nucleotides read TGTGCCAGCAGTCCAAGAGTAGCAGGGGAGGGCTATGGCTACACCTTC.

This rearrangement joins TRBV18 to TRBJ1-5; no reliable D call. Germline CDR1 reads KGHSH; CDR2 reads LQKENI. CDR3 length: 13 residues. Trimming stripped 5 bases from V and 3 bases from J, with 8 bases between. The CDR3 loop reads CASSSKHNQPQHF. DNA of the CDR3: TGTGCCAGCTCATCGAAGCACAATCAGCCCCAGCATTTT.

This chain uses TRBV5-1 with TRBJ2-1; 7 positions match TRBD2. Germline CDR1 and CDR2: SGHRS and YFSETQ. The junction had 6 bases not matched to a gene; V was cut back by 4 bases and J by 5 bases. CDR3 size: 14 residues. The CDR3 loop reads CASSHTSANNEQFF. The CDR3 nucleotides are TGCGCCAGCAGCCACACTAGCGCGAACAATGAGCAGTTCTTC.

V is TRBV19 and J is TRBJ1-5; TRBD1 is a possible D gene (6 bases). This CDR3 is 13 amino acids long. The germline V gene encodes CDR1 LNHDA and CDR2 SQIVND (reference sequence). V lost 1 base and J lost 12, with 13 bases in between. The CDR3 loop reads CASSIGTGWLQHF. CDR3 nucleotides: TGTGCCAGTAGTATAGGAACAGGGTGGCTCCAGCATTTT.

This chain joins TRBV7-9 and TRBJ2-1; perhaps TRBD1 as D (5 bases). The CDR3 totals 13 residues. The V end was cut by 4 bases, the J end by 6 bases, with 10 bases between. Per the germline V gene, CDR1 is SEHNR and CDR2 is FQNEAQ (reference sequence). CDR3 DNA sequence: TGTGCCAGCAGCTCCGTTAGGGGCAATGAGCAGTTCTTC. Translated, it gives CASSSVRGNEQFF.

The chain has TRBV12-3 or TRBV12-4 and TRBJ2-2; D not certain. Deletions cut 6 bases from V and 3 bases from J, with 5 bases between. This CDR3 has 12 residues. CDR3: CASRYYTGELFF. The CDR3 DNA follows: TGTGCCAGCAGGTATTACACCGGGGAGCTGTTTTTT.

This clone was counted only a few times. The chain recombines TRBV13 with TRBJ1-6, with D hard to call. Germline V lookup: CDR1 PRHDT, CDR2 FYEKMQ (reference sequence). V was trimmed by 5 bases and J by 1 base, leaving 15 bases between them. This CDR3 has 17 amino acids. The CDR3 reads CASSRSEGTSYNSPLHF. In DNA, the CDR3 is TGTGCCAGCAGCCGGTCGGAGGGAACTTCCTATAATTCACCCCTCCACTTT.

The chain recombines TRBV5-1 with TRBJ2-7; 11 bases agree with TRBD2. The CDR3 has 14 amino acids. J lost 2 bases, V lost 7 bases, and 5 bases had no gene match. The germline gives CDR1 SGHRS, CDR2 YFSETQ. The CDR3 nucleotides read TGCGCCAGCGGATCGACTAGCGGGACCTACGAGCAGTACTTC. It is translated as CASGSTSGTYEQYF.

The CDR3 reads CASSSPSSGLYEQYF. The CDR3 DNA reads as TGTGCCAGCAGTTCCCCCAGTTCAGGACTCTACGAGCAGTACTTC. The V gene is TRBV6-5, the J gene TRBJ2-7; TRBD2 might be the D (5 bases). V was pared by 4 bases and J by 3 bases, with 16 bases between. The CDR3 is 15 residues long. CDR1 and CDR2 (germline): MNHEY, SVGAGI.

The genes are TRBV5-1 and TRBJ1-6; D call uncertain. Germline lookup yields CDR1 SGHRS and CDR2 YFSETQ. The length of the CDR3 is 14 residues. V lost 0 bases and J lost 8, with 9 bases in between. CDR3 protein: CASSLGDKDSPLHF. CDR3 sequence (DNA): TGCGCCAGCAGCTTGGGAGACAAGGATTCACCCCTCCACTTT.

This clone was observed a single time. This chain joins TRBV5-4 and TRBJ1-2, with 10 bases lining up with TRBD1. Losses at the gene ends were 0 bases for V and 5 bases for J; bases not matched to a gene: 7. The CDR3 is 16 amino acids. Germline CDR1 is SGHNT and CDR2 is YYREEE (reference sequence). This CDR3 reads CASSLGDRGRVYGYTF. For the CDR3, the DNA is TGTGCCAGCAGCTTGGGGGACAGGGGCAGGGTGTATGGCTACACCTTC. The variable domain in full, with the rest retrieved from reference TRBV5-4 and TRBJ1-2, is ETGVTQSPTHLIKTRGQQVTLRCSSQSGHNTVSWYQQALGQGPQFIFQYYREEENGRGNFPPRFSGLQFPNYSSELNVNALELDDSALYLCASSLGDRGRVYGYTFGSGTRLTVV.

The gene calls are TRBV2 and TRBJ2-5, with 14 positions matching TRBD2. Germline V gene data show CDR1 as SNHLY and CDR2 as FYNNEI. The CDR3 length is 15 residues. V dropped 7 bases and J dropped 2; count of bases not matched to a gene: 3. The CDR3 DNA reads TGTGCCAGCATGAGACTAGCGGGAGGGCAAGAGACCCAGTACTTC. It translates to CASMRLAGGQETQYF.

This clone was recorded a few times. The chain links TRBV7-3 to TRBJ2-5; 10 bases align to TRBD2. This CDR3 has 18 residues. Germline CDR1 and CDR2: SGHTA and FQGTGA. V lost 5 bases and J lost 2; bases outside the gene matches: 14. The CDR3: CASSPGVASGRGQETQYF. DNA for the CDR3: TGTGCCAGCAGCCCCGGAGTGGCGAGCGGGAGGGGACAAGAGACCCAGTACTTC.

V usage is TRBV27 and J usage is TRBJ1-1; 9 bases map to TRBD1. This CDR3 region has 16 residues. CDR1 MNHEY and CDR2 SMNVEV come from the germline V gene (reference sequence). The V and J ends lost 4 bases and 4 bases, in that order; junction bases with no gene match: 10. The CDR3 DNA reads TGTGCCAGCAGTTCAATAGTCGGACAGGGGATCACTGAAGCTTTCTTT. This codes for CASSSIVGQGITEAFF.